Below are 28 T cell receptor beta chains sequenced from a single sample in a study of regulatory T cells in long-lasting Graves disease. Library construction for TCR beta used iRepertoire HTBI primers and Arm-PCR of CDR3 regions. In TCRdb, the multiplex PCR reads were re-called with MiXCR into one record per CDR3 protein. Of more than 300,000 distinct CDR3 sequences detected, less than 20% appear once; the ten largest clones hold about 24%. The time point denotes: newly diagnosed GD, antithyroid drugs for less than 3 months. TCR sequences were obtained from RNA taken from PBMCs. The source was peripheral blood mononuclear cells (PBMCs), collected at new diagnosis, from a patient treated with antithyroid drugs. These receptors were obtained from a female donor with Graves disease.

There are many counts of this clonotype. The CDR3 DNA follows: TGTGCCAGCAGTGTTCGGGCCATCATGCCGTCCAATTCACCCCTCCACTTT. It is translated as CASSVRAIMPSNSPLHF. The chain is built from TRBV2 and TRBJ1-6; no clear D gene. Germline V gives CDR1 SNHLY, CDR2 FYNNEI. The CDR3 is 17 residues long. V was clipped by 4 bases and J by 7 bases, with 20 bases between them.

This clonotype was recorded many times. The rearrangement links TRBV9 to TRBJ1-2; D is perhaps TRBD1 (6 bases). The CDR3 totals 15 residues. Per germline, CDR1 SGDLS and CDR2 YYNGEE. Trimming removed 3 bases from V and 8 bases from J, with 20 bases in between. DNA of the CDR3: TGTGCCAGCAGCGGCGAAGAACAGGGCCTAGGCGGCTACACCTTC. Amino acids: CASSGEEQGLGGYTF. The whole variable domain, filled in from reference TRBV9 and TRBJ1-2, reads DSGVTQTPKHLITATGQRVTLRCSPRSGDLSVYWYQQSLDQGLQFLIQYYNGEERAKGNILERFSAQQFPDLHSELNLSSLELGDSALYFCASSGEEQGLGGYTFGSGTRLTVV.

With respect to this clonotype: The junction shows a germline mismatch at one end, possibly a read error. The chain uses TRBV7-7 and TRBJ2-5; TRBD1 is a possible D gene (7 bases). The CDR3 has 15 residues. Germline CDR1 SSHAT, CDR2 FNYEAQ (reference sequence). CDR3 sequence: CASSLSGGLQETQYF. CDR3 nucleotide sequence: TGTGCTAGCAGCTTATCAGGGGGGCTCCAAGAGACCCAGTACTTC.

This clonotype was seen repeatedly, ten times or more. V is TRBV3-1 and J is TRBJ2-3; D not certain. V lost 1 base, J lost 0 bases, and 14 bases lay in between. The CDR3 loop spans 17 amino acids. CDR1 and CDR2 (germline): LGHDT, YNNKEL (reference sequence). CDR3 loop: CASSQGAPVLSTDTQYF. DNA for the CDR3: TGTGCCAGCAGCCAAGGGGCTCCAGTCTTGAGCACAGATACGCAGTATTTT.

This clonotype was observed many times. The CDR3 loop reads CSASLWGTGQTEAFF. The CDR3 region has the DNA TGCAGTGCTAGTCTATGGGGGACAGGCCAAACCGAAGCTTTCTTT. The chain carries TRBV20-1 and TRBJ1-1, with TRBD1 matching 8 bases. CDR1 is DFQATT and CDR2 is SNEGSKA in the germline V gene (reference sequence). Trimming removed 3 bases from V and 8 bases from J; junction bases left unmatched: 14. This CDR3 is 15 amino acids long.

CDR3 region: CASSWMIGGYEQYF. The CDR3 DNA reads TGCGCCAGCAGCTGGATGATAGGGGGCTACGAGCAGTACTTC. J is TRBJ2-7 and V is TRBV5-1; a possible D gene is TRBD1 (6 bases). Trimming took off 3 bases at V and 3 bases at J, with 13 bases between the two ends. CDR1 and CDR2 from the germline V gene are SGHRS and YFSETQ. This CDR3 has 14 amino acids. The full variable domain, rest sourced from reference TRBV5-1 and TRBJ2-7, is KAGVTQTPRYLIKTRGQQVTLSCSPISGHRSVSWYQQTPGQGLQFLFEYFSETQRNKGNFPGRFSGRQFSNSRSEMNVSTLELGDSALYLCASSWMIGGYEQYFGPGTRLTVT.

This clonotype was counted many times. The rearrangement links TRBV28 to TRBJ1-2; a weak D match, TRBD1 (6 bases). V lost 6 bases, J lost 4 bases, and 24 bases lay in between. There are 17 residues in the CDR3. CDR1 and CDR2 from the germline V gene are MDHEN and SYDVKM. The CDR3 coding sequence is TGTGCCAGCAGCGGCGCTGGGGGGCCAGGGGCTGGCTATGGCTACACCTTC. Amino acids: CASSGAGGPGAGYGYTF.

This clonotype was recorded many times. The J gene is TRBJ2-7, the V gene TRBV18, with no clear D. Germline values: CDR1 KGHSH, CDR2 LQKENI. With 3 bases removed from V and 4 bases from J, the gap between germline ends came to 7 bases. The CDR3 extends over 12 amino acids. The CDR3 protein is CASSPRRYEQYF. The CDR3 nucleotides read TGTGCCAGCTCACCTCGAAGGTACGAGCAGTACTTC.

This chain connects TRBV4-3 to TRBJ2-3; D gene unclear. CDR3 length equals 17 residues. V was clipped by 4 bases and J by 2 bases, with 19 bases between them. In germline, CDR1 is LGHNA, CDR2 YSLEER. CDR3 nucleotides: TGCGCCAGCAGCCTTACCAAGGTCTACGCACCCACAGATACGCAGTATTTT. This gives the protein CASSLTKVYAPTDTQYF.

This clonotype showed up many times. The genes are TRBV10-3 and TRBJ2-5; D remains unclear. Germline V CDR1 and CDR2: ENHRY, SYGVKD. There are 11 residues in the CDR3. Trimming took off 3 bases at V and 3 bases at J, with 2 bases between the two ends. The CDR3 here is CAISEKETQYF. For the CDR3, the DNA is TGTGCCATCAGTGAAAAAGAGACCCAGTACTTC.

The V and J genes are TRBV7-2 and TRBJ1-1, with D unclear. CDR1 SGHTA and CDR2 FQGNSA come from the germline V gene. Trimming removed 1 base at V and 3 bases at J, with 9 bases between. The CDR3 totals 14 residues. The CDR3 is CASSLDPGYTEAFF. CDR3 DNA sequence: TGTGCCAGCAGCTTAGATCCGGGATACACTGAAGCTTTCTTT.

This clonotype came up many times. CDR3 residues: CASSQDFGNTGELFF. DNA for the CDR3: TGTGCCAGCAGCCAAGATTTTGGAAACACCGGGGAGCTGTTTTTT. The chain combines TRBV14 with TRBJ2-2; D uncertain. Germline lookup yields CDR1 SGHDN and CDR2 FVKESK. CDR3 length equals 15 residues. V was cut by 0 bases and J by 2 bases, with 7 bases left in between.

This clonotype was detected many times. The V call is TRBV27, the J call TRBJ1-6; TRBD1 is a possible D gene (5 bases). CDR1 is MNHEY, CDR2 SMNVEV, per germline (reference sequence). V was trimmed by 10 bases and J by 0 bases, leaving 16 bases between them. The CDR3 extends over 16 amino acids. The CDR3 bases are TGTGCCACTAAAGGGGTTACTAGCTCCTATAATTCACCCCTCCACTTT. This gives the protein CATKGVTSSYNSPLHF.

This clonotype has at least ten counts. The CDR3 protein is CASSLRGPTDTQYF. CDR3 DNA: TGTGCCAGCAGTTTACGAGGGCCCACAGATACGCAGTATTTT. The chain is built from TRBV12-3 or TRBV12-4 and TRBJ2-3; TRBD2 might be the D (5 bases). V dropped 2 bases and J dropped 2 bases, with 8 bases sitting between them. This CDR3 region has 14 residues.

At least ten counts were recorded for this clonotype. This chain uses TRBV20-1 with TRBJ2-2; 7 positions agree with TRBD2. Germline CDR1 and CDR2: DFQATT and SNEGSKA (reference sequence). CDR3 length: 15 residues. Germline trimming cut 1 base from V and 13 bases from J; bases unmatched to any gene: 15. CDR3 loop: CSARVAGVSNRGLFF. The CDR3 region has the DNA TGCAGTGCTAGAGTCGCGGGGGTATCCAACCGTGGGCTGTTTTTT.

In the case of this clonotype: A read error is possible here, since a much larger clone lies one base away. The chain joins TRBV20-1 to TRBJ1-1; D might be TRBD1 (5 bases). CDR1 and CDR2 from the germline V gene are DFQATT and SNEGSKA (reference sequence). This CDR3 has 12 amino acids. The CDR3 sequence: CSAGTRSTEAFF. The CDR3 nucleotides are TGCAGCGCTGGGACGAGAAGCACTGAAGCTTTCTTT.

This clonotype occurred once. The chain is built from TRBV9 and TRBJ2-1; D may match TRBD1 or TRBD2 (6 bases each). The CDR3 contains 15 residues. Trimming took 5 bases from V and 4 from J, leaving 16 bases between them. CDR1 and CDR2 (germline): SGDLS, YYNGEE. In nucleotides, the CDR3 is TGTGCCAGCAGTGTGGAGGGGGTCGGGTACAATGAGCAGTTCTTC. This gives the protein CASSVEGVGYNEQFF.

The sample holds many counts of this clonotype. V and J are TRBV29-1 and TRBJ2-1; 9 bases map to TRBD2. Germline loops: CDR1 SQVTM, CDR2 ANQGSEA. J gave up 6 bases and V 2 bases, and 11 bases lay outside the gene matches. The CDR3 has 16 amino acids. The CDR3 region has the DNA TGCAGCGTTGAAAGGTTAGCGGGAGAGGGGGCCAATGAGCAGTTCTTC. Its protein is CSVERLAGEGANEQFF.

This clonotype was observed at least ten times. The chain carries TRBV3-1 and TRBJ1-2; TRBD1 matches at 9 bases. J was trimmed by 6 bases and V by 0 bases; bases with no gene match: 11. This CDR3 contains 17 residues. The germline CDR1 and CDR2 sequences are LGHDT and YNNKEL (reference sequence). The CDR3 region has the DNA TGTGCCAGCAGCCAAGAAAGCGCGACAGGGGGAATGGATGGCTACACCTTC. This codes for CASSQESATGGMDGYTF.

The chain is built from TRBV20-1 and TRBJ2-4; 11 bases match TRBD2. The DNA end is more similar to TRBJ2-7, so the J call may be wrong. The germline gives CDR1 DFQATT, CDR2 SNEGSKA (reference sequence). The CDR3 length is 15 residues. CDR3 residues: CSARPVSGGDYEQYF. In DNA, the CDR3 is TGCAGTGCTAGACCCGTTAGCGGGGGGGACTACGAGCAGTACTTC.

This clonotype was seen repeatedly, ten times or more. The genes are TRBV10-1 and TRBJ2-1; D may correspond to TRBD1 or TRBD2 (5 bases each). The CDR3 spans 12 residues. Deletions cut 6 bases from V and 13 bases from J, with 16 bases between. CDR1 and CDR2 (germline): WNHNN, SYGVQD (reference sequence). CDR3 amino acids: CASRPSGRVQFF. For the CDR3, the DNA is TGCGCCAGCAGACCCTCGGGGCGGGTTCAGTTCTTC.

This clonotype was seen ten or more times. The rearrangement joins TRBV2 to TRBJ2-5; possible D gene TRBD2, 5 bases. Germline V gene data show CDR1 as SNHLY and CDR2 as FYNNEI. Trimming removed 6 bases at V and 4 bases at J, with 9 bases between. This CDR3 spans 12 amino acids. The CDR3 DNA reads as TGTGCCAGCAGCGGTCGGGGAGAGACCCAGTACTTC. It encodes CASSGRGETQYF.

V is TRBV7-2 and J is TRBJ2-1; TRBD1 matches 8 bases. Germline CDR1 is SGHTA and CDR2 is FQGNSA. This CDR3 is 15 amino acids long. The V and J ends lost 5 bases and 8 bases, in that order; junction bases with no gene match: 11. CDR3 nucleotides: TGTGCCAGCAGCGCAAGAGACAGGGGCGGGTATGAGCAGTTCTTC. It yields the protein CASSARDRGGYEQFF. Full variable domain (rest looked up from reference TRBV7-2 and TRBJ2-1): GAGVSQSPSNKVTEKGKDVELRCDPISGHTALYWYRQSLGQGLEFLIYFQGNSAPDKSGLPSDRFSAERTGGSVSTLTIQRTQQEDSAVYLCASSARDRGGYEQFFGPGTRLTVL.

The chain joins TRBV5-6 to TRBJ1-5; tentative D call: TRBD1 (5 bases). The germline V gene has CDR1 SGHDT and CDR2 YYEEEE. V lost 4 bases and J 5 bases, leaving 28 bases between the germline ends. This CDR3 spans 19 amino acids. The CDR3 nucleotides read TGTGCCAGCAGCGCATGGGGGTCAGGCAGGGACGAAAGTTATCAGCCCCAGCATTTT. Translated, it gives CASSAWGSGRDESYQPQHF.

This clonotype was found many times. The rearrangement links TRBV2 to TRBJ1-5, with TRBD1 as a possible D gene (6 bases). There are 14 residues in the CDR3. The germline V and J ends were trimmed by 3 bases and 7 bases, with 13 bases remaining between them. Germline V lookup: CDR1 SNHLY, CDR2 FYNNEI. This CDR3 is CASSEGAGAQPQHF. The CDR3, as DNA: TGTGCCAGCAGTGAGGGGGCAGGCGCGCAGCCCCAGCATTTT.

This clonotype was counted between two and nine times. This sequence joins TRBV12-3 or TRBV12-4 and TRBJ2-6; D remains ambiguous. The CDR3 consists of 13 residues. The V and J ends lost 5 bases and 5 bases respectively, with 7 bases between them. CDR3 region: CASSLLRANVLTF. CDR3 sequence (DNA): TGTGCCAGCAGTCTCCTTAGGGCCAACGTCCTGACTTTC.

This clonotype was seen at least ten times. The chain uses TRBV9 and TRBJ2-5; D might be TRBD1 (6 bases). This CDR3 region has 16 residues. From germline, CDR1 is SGDLS and CDR2 YYNGEE. Trimming left V 3 bases short and J 1 base short, with 16 bases between. CDR3 bases: TGTGCCAGCAGCGCCTTTTCGGACAGAATCCAAGAGACCCAGTACTTC. This gives the protein CASSAFSDRIQETQYF.

This clonotype was counted ten times or more. The V gene is TRBV12-3 or TRBV12-4, the J gene TRBJ1-5, with D maybe TRBD1 (5 bases). CDR3 size: 13 residues. V lost 10 bases to trimming and J lost 2 bases, with 12 bases between them. CDR3 amino acids: CAIQDGRNQPQHF. The CDR3 DNA reads TGTGCCATACAGGATGGACGCAATCAGCCCCAGCATTTT.